These 28 T cell receptor beta chains were all obtained from the same sample, sequenced in a study of technical replicates of blood from several donors. Clones were read by immunoSEQ multiplex PCR, and TCRdb kept only the in-frame ones, dropping some. The sample gives over 85,000 clones, approximately 95% of which show up once; about 0.3% is in the top ten. The sequenced material came from T cells isolated from PBMCs. The receptors originated from a human donor in good health.

The genes are TRBV7-6 and TRBJ2-1; 16 bases fit TRBD2. J gave up 8 bases and V 5 bases, and 12 bases lay outside the gene matches. The CDR3 totals 18 residues. In germline, CDR1 is SGHVS, CDR2 FNYEAQ. The DNA of the CDR3 is TGTGCCAGCAGCAGATACCGAGGGACTAGCGGGAGGGCGGATGAGCAGTTCTTC. Its protein is CASSRYRGTSGRADEQFF.

The chain joins TRBV5-4 to TRBJ2-7; 14 bases align to TRBD2. In germline, CDR1 is SGHNT, CDR2 YYREEE (reference sequence). The CDR3 runs 15 residues. The J segment lost 1 base and the V segment lost 5 bases, leaving 2 bases of the junction unmatched. This CDR3 reads CASSRTSGRSYEQYF. The CDR3 region has the DNA TGTGCCAGCAGTCGGACTAGCGGGAGGTCCTACGAGCAGTACTTC.

The chain combines TRBV4-2 with TRBJ2-5, with D tentatively TRBD2 (7 bases). Trimming pared 0 bases from V and 1 base from J, leaving 12 bases between. CDR1 and CDR2 (germline): LGHNA, YNFKEQ. This CDR3 contains 16 residues. The CDR3 loop is CASSQEIGGLQETQYF. The CDR3 region has the DNA TGTGCCAGCAGCCAAGAGATCGGGGGGCTCCAAGAGACCCAGTACTTC.

The chain joins TRBV6-6 to TRBJ2-1; 8 nucleotides match TRBD2. Trimming at V came to 6 bases and at J to 7 bases, leaving 5 bases not matched to a gene. The CDR3 covers 13 residues. Germline V gene sequence: CDR1 MNHNY, CDR2 SVGAGI (reference sequence). The CDR3 bases are TGTGCCAGCAGCCTTAGCGGGATTAATGAGCAGTTCTTC. This sequence encodes CASSLSGINEQFF.

The sample holds one count of this clone. The V call is TRBV6-4, the J call TRBJ2-1; 8 bases are a match to TRBD1. This CDR3 is built from 15 residues. After removal of 3 bases from V and 2 bases from J, the junction contained 3 bases not matched to a gene. The germline V gene has CDR1 MRHNA and CDR2 SNTAGT. The CDR3 DNA reads as TGTGCCAGCAGTGAACGACAGGGGCCCTACAATGAGCAGTTCTTC. Encoded protein: CASSERQGPYNEQFF.

This clone was observed once. The gene calls are TRBV28 and TRBJ1-2; 7 nucleotides align to TRBD1. There are 14 residues in the CDR3. Per germline, CDR1 MDHEN and CDR2 SYDVKM. Trimming at V came to 3 bases and at J to 4 bases, leaving 5 bases not matched to a gene. The CDR3 loop is CASSFQGEAYGYTF. CDR3 nucleotide sequence: TGTGCCAGCAGTTTTCAGGGGGAGGCCTATGGCTACACCTTC.

The rearrangement joins TRBV9 to TRBJ2-1; the D gene is possibly TRBD2 (6 bases). Trimming cost V 3 bases and J 0 bases, with 10 bases left between them. Germline V gene sequence: CDR1 SGDLS, CDR2 YYNGEE. This CDR3 comprises 15 residues. The CDR3 DNA reads TGTGCCAGCAGCGGTCTTAGCGGCTCCTACAATGAGCAGTTCTTC. Translating it yields CASSGLSGSYNEQFF.

The V and J genes are TRBV18 and TRBJ1-1; D might be TRBD1 (5 bases). The CDR3 covers 15 residues. Germline V gives CDR1 KGHSH, CDR2 LQKENI. Trimming shortened V by 4 bases and J by 1 base, and 13 bases separated the two germline ends. CDR3 DNA sequence: TGTGCCAGCTCACACAGGAATAAGACGAACACTGAAGCTTTCTTT. It translates to CASSHRNKTNTEAFF.

The V gene is TRBV19, the J gene TRBJ2-7, with TRBD2 matching 10 bases. Trimming cost V 5 bases and J 7 bases; bases outside gene matches: 14. Germline V CDR1 and CDR2: LNHDA, SQIVND (reference sequence). This CDR3 is built from 16 residues. The CDR3 is CASSVRTSGFSGEQYF. CDR3 DNA sequence: TGTGCCAGTAGTGTAAGGACTAGCGGTTTCTCGGGGGAGCAGTACTTC. Combining the CDR3 with reference TRBV19 and TRBJ2-7 gives the whole variable domain DGGITQSPKYLFRKEGQNVTLSCEQNLNHDAMYWYRQDPGQGLRLIYYSQIVNDFQKGDIAEGYSVSREKKESFPLTVTSAQKNPTAFYLCASSVRTSGFSGEQYFGPGTRLTVT.

The V and J genes are TRBV10-2 and TRBJ2-2, with TRBD2 identical over 9 bases. Germline-derived CDR1 and CDR2 are WSHSY and SAAADI. V dropped 3 bases and J dropped 4; count of bases not matched to a gene: 0. This CDR3 is built from 14 residues. In nucleotides, the CDR3 is TGCGCCAGCAGTGAACTAGCGGGCACCGGGGAGCTGTTTTTT. It specifies CASSELAGTGELFF.

The CDR3 loop is CASSEQYGTDTQYF. DNA of the CDR3: TGTGCCAGCAGTGAGCAGTACGGCACAGATACGCAGTATTTT. The chain combines TRBV2 with TRBJ2-3; D is unresolved. Trimming stripped 3 bases from V and 1 base from J, with 8 bases between. Germline V gene sequence: CDR1 SNHLY, CDR2 FYNNEI. The CDR3 has 14 residues.

The genes are TRBV9 and TRBJ2-1; 7 bases line up with TRBD1. Per germline, CDR1 SGDLS and CDR2 YYNGEE. The V gene end was trimmed by 3 bases and the J gene end by 6 bases; junction bases not matched to a gene: 3. This CDR3 spans 13 amino acids. The CDR3 reads CASSEQGSNEQFF. DNA for the CDR3: TGTGCCAGCAGCGAACAGGGGAGCAATGAGCAGTTCTTC.

V is TRBV5-1 and J is TRBJ2-3; D perhaps matches TRBD1 (6 bases). The CDR3 covers 14 residues. CDR1 and CDR2 from the germline V gene are SGHRS and YFSETQ. Trimming cost V 5 bases and J 4 bases, with 14 bases left between them. In DNA, the CDR3 is TGCGCCAGCAGACAGGGATGGCAAGCAGATACGCAGTATTTT. Translation: CASRQGWQADTQYF.

V gene TRBV25-1 combines with J gene TRBJ2-1, with D tentatively TRBD2 (6 bases). V was shortened by 3 bases and J by 4 bases, with 19 bases between the two germline ends. CDR1 is MGHDK, CDR2 SYGVNS, per germline. The CDR3 spans 17 residues. Here the CDR3 DNA reads TGTGCCAGCAGTGATGGGATCTTGGGGGGAGCTTACAATGAGCAGTTCTTC. This gives the protein CASSDGILGGAYNEQFF.

This sequence joins TRBV7-6 and TRBJ1-1, with unresolved D. Germline CDR1 and CDR2: SGHVS and FNYEAQ. The CDR3 totals 13 residues. Trimming left V 1 base short and J 8 bases short, with 11 bases between. CDR3 nucleotide sequence: TGTGCCAGCAGCTTAGGTCCGGGTAAAGAAGCTTTCTTT. It codes for CASSLGPGKEAFF.

This chain joins TRBV7-8 and TRBJ1-3; 9 positions agree with TRBD1. Germline CDR1 and CDR2: SGHVS and FQNEAQ. This CDR3 has 16 amino acids. V trimming: 0 bases; J trimming: 3 bases; junction bases outside the gene matches: 3. The CDR3 reads CASSLAHRGRGNTIYF. CDR3 nucleotides: TGTGCCAGCAGCTTAGCGCACAGGGGGCGTGGAAACACCATATATTTT. The complete variable domain, with remaining parts taken from reference TRBV7-8 and TRBJ1-3, reads GAGVSQSPRYKVAKRGQDVALRCDPISGHVSLFWYQQALGQGPEFLTYFQNEAQLDKSGLPSDRFFAERPEGSVSTLKIQRTQQEDSAVYLCASSLAHRGRGNTIYFGEGSWLTVV.

The rearrangement uses TRBV19 and TRBJ2-3; 9 bases agree with TRBD1. Trimming removed 4 bases from V and 5 bases from J; junction bases left unmatched: 10. The CDR3 covers 16 residues. Germline CDR1 LNHDA, CDR2 SQIVND (reference sequence). The CDR3 here is CASSTHPGQGRDTQYF. DNA of the CDR3: TGTGCCAGTAGTACCCACCCGGGACAGGGAAGAGATACGCAGTATTTT.

The J gene is TRBJ2-5, the V gene TRBV7-2; 8 bases match TRBD1. In germline, CDR1 is SGHTA, CDR2 FQGNSA. The CDR3 length is 15 residues. Trimming cost V 5 bases and J 1 base; bases outside gene matches: 6. The CDR3 DNA sequence: TGTGCCAGCAGCCCCCGACAGGGGCTCCAAGAGACCCAGTACTTC. Translated, it gives CASSPRQGLQETQYF.

The chain is built from TRBV27 and TRBJ2-5; D is unclear. V gave up 4 bases and J gave up 0 bases, with 3 bases separating them. Germline values: CDR1 MNHEY, CDR2 SMNVEV (reference sequence). CDR3 length equals 12 residues. The CDR3 spells CASSSDQETQYF. The CDR3 DNA follows: TGTGCCAGCAGTTCTGACCAAGAGACCCAGTACTTC.

This chain connects TRBV19 to TRBJ2-5; D not certain. Between the trimmed V and J ends, which lost 4 bases and 4 bases, there was a span of 10 bases. The CDR3 contains 13 residues. Germline V gene data show CDR1 as LNHDA and CDR2 as SQIVND (reference sequence). The DNA for the CDR3 is TGTGCCAGTAGTACAGACATGAGAGAGACCCAGTACTTC. It encodes CASSTDMRETQYF.

V usage is TRBV18 and J usage is TRBJ1-1; perhaps TRBD1 as D (5 bases). The CDR3 covers 14 residues. Trimming left V 1 base short and J 12 bases short, with 18 bases between. Germline V lookup: CDR1 KGHSH, CDR2 LQKENI. CDR3 in DNA: TGTGCCAGCTCACCACTAGGAGAAGGGGTGGCAACTTTCTTT. Amino acid sequence: CASSPLGEGVATFF.

The chain is built from TRBV6-1 and TRBJ2-3; D perhaps matches TRBD1 (5 bases). The V gene's germline CDR1 is MNHNS and CDR2 SASEGT. V was cut by 2 bases and J by 3 bases, with 12 bases left in between. This CDR3 is 15 amino acids long. CDR3 bases: TGTGCCAGCAGTGAAAGGGGCTTTACGACAGATACGCAGTATTTT. This encodes CASSERGFTTDTQYF.

The gene calls are TRBV5-4 and TRBJ2-7; 7 bases fit TRBD1. Per the germline V gene, CDR1 is SGHNT and CDR2 is YYREEE (reference sequence). V gave up 4 bases and J gave up 2 bases; unmatched junction bases: 3. The CDR3 length is 13 residues. This CDR3 reads CASSIGQAYEQYF. CDR3 sequence (DNA): TGTGCCAGCAGCATTGGACAGGCCTACGAGCAGTACTTC. Filled out from reference TRBV5-4 and TRBJ2-7, the complete variable domain reads ETGVTQSPTHLIKTRGQQVTLRCSSQSGHNTVSWYQQALGQGPQFIFQYYREEENGRGNFPPRFSGLQFPNYSSELNVNALELDDSALYLCASSIGQAYEQYFGPGTRLTVT.

The chain joins TRBV4-3 to TRBJ1-1; TRBD1 aligns across 9 bases. The CDR3 extends over 14 amino acids. The germline V gene has CDR1 LGHNA and CDR2 YSLEER. With 4 bases clipped from V and 1 base from J, the junction kept 1 base outside the gene matches. CDR3 sequence: CASSRQGENTEAFF. The CDR3 nucleotides are TGCGCCAGCAGCCGACAGGGGGAGAACACTGAAGCTTTCTTT.

This chain connects TRBV2 to TRBJ2-3; possibly TRBD2 for D (6 bases). In germline, CDR1 is SNHLY, CDR2 FYNNEI. This CDR3 contains 14 residues. The ends were cut back, 7 bases at V and 0 bases at J, with 11 bases in the middle. As DNA, the CDR3 is TGTGCCAGCACTCGGGACTTTAGCACAGATACGCAGTATTTT. This sequence encodes CASTRDFSTDTQYF.

This rearrangement joins TRBV5-1 to TRBJ2-3; D is undetermined. Trimming removed 4 bases at V and 2 bases at J, with 11 bases between. Germline V gene lookup returns CDR1 SGHRS and CDR2 YFSETQ. This CDR3 is 14 amino acids long. The CDR3 protein is CASSASSATDTQYF. The CDR3 region has the DNA TGCGCCAGCAGCGCATCCAGCGCCACAGATACGCAGTATTTT.

This clone was counted between two and nine times. This sequence joins TRBV30 and TRBJ2-1; a possible D gene is TRBD2 (7 bases). CDR1 is GTSNPN, CDR2 SVGIG, per germline (reference sequence). Trimming removed 4 bases from V and 3 bases from J, with 10 bases in between. The CDR3 covers 13 residues. CDR3 DNA sequence: TGTGCCTGGAAAGGGGGGGGCTACAATGAGCAGTTCTTC. Translated: CAWKGGGYNEQFF.

V usage is TRBV30 and J usage is TRBJ1-2; TRBD1 might be the D (5 bases). The CDR3 spans 15 residues. The germline gives CDR1 GTSNPN, CDR2 SVGIG (reference sequence). Trimming took 0 bases from V and 3 from J, leaving 14 bases between them. The CDR3 sequence: CAWSVLQAAYYGYTF. The CDR3 region has the DNA TGTGCCTGGAGTGTACTACAGGCGGCTTACTATGGCTACACCTTC.